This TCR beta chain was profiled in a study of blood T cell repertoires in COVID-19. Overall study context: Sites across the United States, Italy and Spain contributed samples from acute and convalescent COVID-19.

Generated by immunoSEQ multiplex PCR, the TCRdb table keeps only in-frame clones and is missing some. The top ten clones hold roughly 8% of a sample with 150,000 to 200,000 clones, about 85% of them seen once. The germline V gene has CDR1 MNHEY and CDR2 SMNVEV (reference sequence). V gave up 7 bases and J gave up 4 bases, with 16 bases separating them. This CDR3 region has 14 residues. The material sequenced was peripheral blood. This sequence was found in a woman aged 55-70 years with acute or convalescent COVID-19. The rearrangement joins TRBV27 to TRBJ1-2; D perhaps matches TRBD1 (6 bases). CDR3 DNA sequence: TGTGCCAGCACTCCTCAGGGGCGCGGCTATGGCTACACCTTC. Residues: CASTPQGRGYGYTF.